The rows below give T cell receptor beta chains drawn from one sample of a study of CD8+ T cells in alopecia areata. Assay used: immunoSEQ multiplex PCR; TCRdb lists only in-frame clones, some missing. In the table there are around 170,000 clones, roughly 46% of which are singletons. Sequencing used CD8+ T cells sorted from blood, obtained at week 52, from a patient treated with tofacitinib. All receptors come from a human donor with alopecia areata. Both conserved end residues are part of each CDR3. D genes are given only for firm matches. Clone size is shown for a subset of rows, as once, few, many or a class of expanded clone.

V	J	size	D	CDR3	DNA
TRBV6-5	TRBJ1-2	.	.	CASSYSRSGAAGYTF	TGTGCCAGCAGTTACTCGCGGTCGGGGGCAGCTGGCTACACCTTC
TRBV30	TRBJ2-4	.	TRBD1	CAWSGDRGFAKNIQYF	TGTGCCTGGAGTGGAGACAGGGGGTTTGCCAAAAACATTCAGTACTTC
TRBV6-5	TRBJ1-2	once	.	CASSQKTRDGYTF	TGTGCCAGCAGCCAAAAAACCCGCGATGGCTACACCTTC
TRBV2	TRBJ2-3	many	.	CASSQGSSTDTQYF	TGTGCCAGCAGTCAGGGTTCTAGCACAGATACGCAGTATTTT
TRBV9	TRBJ2-7	.	.	CASSVGRSSYEQYF	TGTGCCAGCAGCGTAGGCAGGAGCTCCTACGAGCAGTACTTC
TRBV7-9	TRBJ2-1	.	.	CASSNGDGGYNEQFF	TGTGCCAGCAGCAACGGGGACGGGGGCTACAATGAGCAGTTCTTC
TRBV4-3	TRBJ1-2	.	.	CASSSGGNYGYTF	TGCGCCAGCTCTTCGGGGGGAAACTATGGCTACACCTTC
TRBV27	TRBJ2-6	.	.	CASSFNAGANVLTF	TGTGCCAGCAGTTTTAACGCGGGGGCCAACGTCCTGACTTTC
TRBV13	TRBJ1-1	.	.	CASSLGRSTEAFF	TGTGCCAGCAGCCTCGGAAGGAGCACTGAAGCTTTCTTT
TRBV12-5	TRBJ2-2	.	.	CASGLIHRDLLRHTGELFF	TGTGCTAGTGGTCTTATTCATCGGGACTTATTGCGTCACACCGGGGAGCTGTTTTTT
TRBV7-3	TRBJ2-3	few	TRBD2	CASSQGRLAGGDTQYF	TGCGCCAGCAGCCAAGGTAGACTAGCGGGGGGAGATACGCAGTATTTT
TRBV29-1	TRBJ2-1	.	.	CSVQGMGYNEQFF	TGCAGCGTCCAGGGAATGGGGTACAATGAGCAGTTCTTC
TRBV7-8	TRBJ2-2	few	.	CASSLIGGQYTGELFF	TGTGCCAGCAGCTTAATCGGGGGCCAATACACCGGGGAGCTGTTTTTT
TRBV5-1	TRBJ2-6	.	.	CASSPVFRGSGANVLTF	TGCGCCAGCAGCCCAGTCTTTCGGGGATCTGGGGCCAACGTCCTGACTTTC
TRBV13	TRBJ2-1	.	.	CASSGPEQFF	TGTGCCAGCAGCGGCCCCGAGCAGTTCTTC
TRBV7-3	TRBJ2-1	.	.	CASSPGGGSYNEQFF	TGTGCCAGCAGCCCAGGGGGGGGCTCCTACAATGAGCAGTTCTTC
TRBV6-4	TRBJ1-1	few	.	CASSSQPGYTEAFF	TGTGCCAGCAGTTCACAACCGGGATACACTGAAGCTTTCTTT
TRBV29-1	TRBJ2-3	few	.	CSVEGAGIFTDTQYF	TGCAGCGTTGAAGGCGCGGGCATATTTACAGATACGCAGTATTTT
TRBV5-6	TRBJ1-1	.	TRBD1	CASSLDQGGVRNTEAFF	TGTGCCAGCAGTCTGGATCAGGGGGGCGTACGGAACACTGAAGCTTTCTTT
TRBV6-1	TRBJ1-5	.	TRBD1	CASSWTGGQDQPQHF	TGTGCCAGCAGTTGGACAGGGGGGCAAGACCAGCCCCAGCATTTT
TRBV5-1	TRBJ2-3	few	.	CASSRLSGSTDTQYF	TGCGCCAGCAGCCGCCTGAGTGGGAGCACAGATACGCAGTATTTT
TRBV7-4	TRBJ2-7	.	TRBD1	CASSLGEDRGYEQYF	TGTGCCAGCAGCTTAGGGGAAGACAGGGGCTACGAGCAGTACTTC
TRBV13	TRBJ2-2	.	.	CASSRQEETGELFF	TGTGCCAGCAGCCGGCAGGAGGAAACCGGGGAGCTGTTTTTT
TRBV9	TRBJ1-1	few	.	CASSPRTNTEAFF	TGTGCCAGCAGCCCCCGGACAAACACTGAAGCTTTCTTT
TRBV10-3	TRBJ1-6	.	.	CAISEGLNSPLHF	TGTGCCATCAGTGAAGGGTTGAATTCACCCCTCCACTTT
TRBV30	TRBJ1-4	.	.	CAWSVALPNEKLFF	TGTGCCTGGAGTGTAGCGCTCCCTAATGAAAAACTGTTTTTT
TRBV18	TRBJ1-5	.	TRBD1	CASSLGTDQPQHF	TGTGCCAGCTCACTTGGGACAGACCAGCCCCAGCATTTT
TRBV30	TRBJ1-1	.	.	CAWSVPGSLNTEAFF	TGTGCCTGGAGTGTTCCCGGCAGCTTGAACACTGAAGCTTTCTTT
TRBV4-1	TRBJ2-1	.	.	CASSEPGDYNEQFF	TGCGCCAGCAGCGAACCGGGAGATTACAATGAGCAGTTCTTC
TRBV7-9	TRBJ1-2	.	TRBD1	CASSLTGTGYGYTF	TGTGCCAGCAGCTTAACCGGGACAGGCTATGGCTACACCTTC
TRBV7-9	TRBJ2-1	.	TRBD1	CASSTSDRGGYNEQFF	TGTGCCAGCAGCACCTCGGACAGGGGAGGCTACAATGAGCAGTTCTTC
TRBV27	TRBJ2-7	few	.	CASKTVGGFDEQYF	TGTGCCAGCAAGACTGTCGGGGGCTTCGACGAGCAGTACTTC